The subject of this entry is one TCR beta chain. As yet, its antigen is unknown. These data come from a study of CXCR3-negative and CXCR3-positive naive CD8 T cells. Study-wide background: The libraries together contributed about 135 million TRB reads, each supplying about 1.5 +/- 0.3 million. Study outcomes and limitations: Memory CD8+ cells showed much lower diversity, while both naive subsets displayed comparably high diversity.

The sorter processed each CD8+ T cell subset in triplicate at hundreds of thousands of cells apiece. The CDR3 has 14 residues. The germline V gene encodes CDR1 SEHNR and CDR2 FQNEAQ (reference sequence). 5' RACE that incorporated UMI labels was used to prepare the TRB cDNA libraries. TCRdb reprocessed the 5' RACE reads; each CDR3 protein has one entry and no DNA is given. The sample yields 55,000 to 70,000 distinct CDR3 sequences, of which the top ten take up 20% to 30%. This chain joins TRBV7-9 and TRBJ2-5; TCRdb lists TRBD2, though no DNA is available to test this call. This clonotype was sampled from a human donor in good health. Some clones in this sample may be carry-over from other donors' samples. Source material: memory CD8+ T cells from blood. CDR3 sequence: CASCAPREREGLFF.